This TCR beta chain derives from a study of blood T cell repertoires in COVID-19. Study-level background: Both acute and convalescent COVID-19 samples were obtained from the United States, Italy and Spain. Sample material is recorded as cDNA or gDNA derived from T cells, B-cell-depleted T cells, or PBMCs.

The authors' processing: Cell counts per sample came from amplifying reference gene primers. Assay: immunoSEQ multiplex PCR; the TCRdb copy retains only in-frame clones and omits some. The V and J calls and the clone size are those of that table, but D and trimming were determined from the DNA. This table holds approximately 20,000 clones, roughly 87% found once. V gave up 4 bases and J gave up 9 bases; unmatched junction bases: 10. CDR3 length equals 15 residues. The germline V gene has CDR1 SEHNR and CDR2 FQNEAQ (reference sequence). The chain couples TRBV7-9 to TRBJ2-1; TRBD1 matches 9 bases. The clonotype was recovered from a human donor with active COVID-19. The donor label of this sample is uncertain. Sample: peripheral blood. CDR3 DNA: TGTGCCAGCAGCTCCACGCCGGGACAGGGAAGTGAGCAGTTCTTC. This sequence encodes CASSSTPGQGSEQFF.